The 17 T cell receptor beta chains below were found in one sample sequenced in a study of CD8 T cells in Susac syndrome. RNA amounts of roughly 0.45 to 1 ug underwent reverse transcription with random hexamers. TCRdb reprocessed the immunoSEQ multiplex PCR reads via MiXCR and lists one record per CDR3 protein. The sample has approximately 190,000 distinct CDR3 sequences, approximately 95% seen once. Material: CD8+ T cells from PBMCs. The receptors stem from a human donor with Susac syndrome.

The V call is TRBV28, the J call TRBJ2-1; D is tentatively TRBD1 or TRBD2 (5 bases each). Germline values: CDR1 MDHEN, CDR2 SYDVKM. The CDR3 extends over 13 amino acids. V was shortened by 3 bases and J by 10 bases, with 13 bases between the two germline ends. The CDR3 reads CASSFTRRTEQFF. The CDR3 DNA follows: TGTGCCAGCAGTTTTACCAGGAGGACAGAGCAGTTCTTC.

The rearrangement joins TRBV19 to TRBJ1-1; 8 bases agree with TRBD1. Germline CDR1 and CDR2: LNHDA and SQIVND (reference sequence). The V gene end was trimmed by 1 base and the J gene end by 3 bases; junction bases not matched to a gene: 1. CDR3 length: 14 amino acids. The CDR3 DNA reads TGTGCCAGTAGTATAGGACAGGGGTACACTGAAGCTTTCTTT. It codes for CASSIGQGYTEAFF.

About this clonotype itself: Germline and junction disagree at one end, which may indicate a read error. The rearrangement uses TRBV10-3 and TRBJ2-1, with TRBD1 identical over 7 bases. This CDR3 contains 15 residues. Germline V gene lookup returns CDR1 ENHRY and CDR2 SYGVKD. The CDR3 sequence is CAIGEGGANYNEQFF. The CDR3 DNA is TGTGCCATCGGTGAAGGGGGCGCGAACTACAATGAGCAGTTCTTC.

The chain carries TRBV5-6 and TRBJ1-2, with D possibly being TRBD1 (5 bases). Germline CDR1 and CDR2: SGHDT and YYEEEE. The V end was cut by 4 bases, the J end by 3 bases, with 10 bases between. This CDR3 is 13 amino acids long. The CDR3 DNA follows: TGTGCCAGCAGCCAAGACAGTGACTATGGCTACACCTTC. Residues: CASSQDSDYGYTF. Complete variable domain (other parts from reference TRBV5-6 and TRBJ1-2): DAGVTQSPTHLIKTRGQQVTLRCSPKSGHDTVSWYQQALGQGPQFIFQYYEEEERQRGNFPDRFSGHQFPNYSSELNVNALLLGDSALYLCASSQDSDYGYTFGSGTRLTVV.

The chain carries TRBV29-1 and TRBJ2-1; a possible D gene is TRBD2 (7 bases). CDR1 and CDR2 (germline): SQVTM, ANQGSEA. V lost 6 bases and J 7 bases, leaving 10 bases between the germline ends. The CDR3 contains 11 residues. CDR3 amino acids: CSVGRGNEQFF. CDR3 DNA sequence: TGCAGCGTGGGGAGGGGGAATGAGCAGTTCTTC.

This chain joins TRBV7-9 and TRBJ2-1, with 9 bases that match TRBD1. The V gene end was trimmed by 6 bases and the J gene end by 3 bases; junction bases not matched to a gene: 3. There are 14 residues in the CDR3. Germline assignment: CDR1 SEHNR and CDR2 FQNEAQ (reference sequence). The DNA for the CDR3 is TGTGCCAGCAGAGGGACAGGGTACTACAATGAGCAGTTCTTC. This codes for CASRGTGYYNEQFF.

The chain is built from TRBV29-1 and TRBJ1-1; TRBD1 matches at 10 bases. Germline CDR1 reads SQVTM; CDR2 reads ANQGSEA. CDR3 size: 13 residues. V trimming: 3 bases; J trimming: 4 bases; junction bases outside the gene matches: 2. CDR3 amino acids: CSVEGDRGTEAFF. The CDR3 region has the DNA TGCAGCGTTGAGGGGGACAGGGGCACTGAAGCTTTCTTT.

The gene calls are TRBV29-1 and TRBJ2-1; D is unclear. Per the germline V gene, CDR1 is SQVTM and CDR2 is ANQGSEA. The CDR3 loop spans 14 amino acids. Trimming removed 4 bases from V and 7 bases from J, with 17 bases in between. The CDR3 sequence is CSVGGYKPRNEQFF. CDR3 in DNA: TGCAGCGTTGGTGGTTATAAACCGCGGAATGAGCAGTTCTTC.

This chain uses TRBV7-9 with TRBJ1-1; D uncertain. Trimming took off 1 base at V and 1 base at J, with 10 bases between the two ends. The V gene's germline CDR1 is SEHNR and CDR2 FQNEAQ (reference sequence). CDR3 length equals 15 residues. In DNA, the CDR3 is TGTGCCAGCAGCTTAGTGTCAGCAGCGAACACTGAAGCTTTCTTT. Its translation: CASSLVSAANTEAFF.

The rearrangement uses TRBV28 and TRBJ2-7, with D perhaps being TRBD1 or TRBD2 (5 bases each). V was trimmed by 4 bases and J by 7 bases, leaving 23 bases between them. The CDR3 is 16 residues long. Germline V CDR1 and CDR2: MDHEN, SYDVKM. The CDR3 sequence: CASSWQGAGRWGEQYF. The CDR3 DNA sequence: TGTGCCAGCAGTTGGCAGGGCGCAGGGCGATGGGGGGAGCAGTACTTC.

This sequence joins TRBV4-1 and TRBJ1-1; TRBD1 is a possible D gene (5 bases). The CDR3 is 14 amino acids. V lost 3 bases to trimming and J lost 1 base, with 9 bases between them. The V gene's germline CDR1 is MGHRA and CDR2 YSYEKL. CDR3 nucleotide sequence: TGCGCCAGCAGCCACCCGACAGAGAACACTGAAGCTTTCTTT. It is translated as CASSHPTENTEAFF.

This chain joins TRBV7-9 and TRBJ1-1; D might be TRBD1 (6 bases). Germline values: CDR1 SEHNR, CDR2 FQNEAQ (reference sequence). Trimming shortened V by 5 bases and J by 1 base, and 14 bases separated the two germline ends. This CDR3 comprises 15 residues. The DNA of the CDR3 is TGTGCCAGCAGCCTACGAACGACAGGGAACACTGAAGCTTTCTTT. It encodes CASSLRTTGNTEAFF. Together with reference TRBV7-9 and TRBJ1-1, the CDR3 gives the full variable domain: DTGVSQNPRHKITKRGQNVTFRCDPISEHNRLYWYRQTLGQGPEFLTYFQNEAQLEKSRLLSDRFSAERPKGSFSTLEIQRTEQGDSAMYLCASSLRTTGNTEAFFGQGTRLTVV.

This clonotype was observed a single time. The rearrangement uses TRBV29-1 and TRBJ2-7; D is uncertain. The V gene's germline CDR1 is SQVTM and CDR2 ANQGSEA. The V end lost 4 bases, the J end lost 2 bases, and 15 bases lay between the germline ends. CDR3 length equals 14 residues. The CDR3 here is CSVVDGLKAYEQYF. For the CDR3, the DNA is TGCAGCGTTGTAGACGGCTTAAAGGCCTACGAGCAGTACTTC.

The V call is TRBV13, the J call TRBJ2-5; the match to TRBD2 covers 13 bases. V lost 8 bases, J lost 3 bases, and 6 bases stayed unmatched. Germline CDR1 and CDR2: PRHDT and FYEKMQ (reference sequence). The CDR3 sequence is 15 residues long. The CDR3 protein is CASVLAGGGEETQYF. The DNA for the CDR3 is TGTGCCAGCGTACTAGCGGGGGGGGGAGAAGAGACCCAGTACTTC.

This clonotype showed up just once. This chain links TRBV20-1 with TRBJ1-5, with D possibly being TRBD1 (5 bases). This CDR3 is 12 amino acids long. The germline V gene has CDR1 DFQATT and CDR2 SNEGSKA (reference sequence). V dropped 8 bases and J dropped 8 bases, with 16 bases sitting between them. DNA for the CDR3: TGCAGTAGCACAGGAATTTTAGAGCCCCAGCATTTT. It is translated as CSSTGILEPQHF.

The chain joins TRBV20-1 to TRBJ2-5, with 7 bases fitting TRBD1. CDR3 length: 13 residues. V shed 2 bases, J shed 3 bases, and the junction held 3 bases outside the gene matches. Germline V CDR1 and CDR2: DFQATT, SNEGSKA (reference sequence). The CDR3 loop reads CSARRTGEETQYF. The CDR3 coding sequence is TGCAGTGCTAGAAGGACAGGTGAAGAGACCCAGTACTTC.

This rearrangement joins TRBV9 to TRBJ1-3, with D perhaps matching TRBD1 (6 bases). This CDR3 is built from 16 residues. Germline lookup yields CDR1 SGDLS and CDR2 YYNGEE. Trimming stripped 4 bases from V and 0 bases from J, with 14 bases between. This CDR3 reads CASSLRGESSGNTIYF. CDR3 DNA: TGTGCCAGCAGCTTAAGGGGGGAGAGCTCTGGAAACACCATATATTTT.